This TCR beta chain is from a study of blood T cells in healthy people across ages (dated by TCRdb to about 2015). With respect to the entire study: In model experiments, roughly one uniquely barcoded TCR beta cDNA molecule per two T cells was captured by template switching. To track age-related changes in TCR beta repertoire diversity, the study relied on deep sequencing normalized with unique cDNA molecular identifiers. The donors were divided into four age groups: young (average around 17 years), middle-aged (under 40), aged (around 59) and long-lived (nearly 85). To avoid experimental bias, donors of different ages were spread randomly across the sequencing lanes. Two additional independent replicas of 1 million unique cDNA reads from the same blood draw were analyzed for two donors (one aged 18 to 29 and one aged 80 or older). The full study reports these points: Compared with the aged group, the long-lived group had more naive CD4+ T cells, fewer expanded clones and increased TCR diversity, suggesting age selection. A strong correlation was found between observed TCR beta diversity and the percentage of naive T cells measured by flow cytometry. Total diversity estimates from one million sequenced T cells were considered lower bounds and underestimates. The CMV infection status of donors was not known, potentially confounding age-related changes in expanded clonotypes. Bulk unsorted PBMC profiling prevented conclusive comparison of naive and antigen-experienced compartments. Observed TCR beta diversity per million T cells fell roughly linearly with age, and a significant reduction was already apparent by age approximately 40.

According to the germline V gene, CDR1 reads SQVTM and CDR2 reads ANQGSEA. The CDR3 holds 14 amino acids from the cysteine to the phenylalanine. Only the CDR3 DNA stays, 42 bases, in frame from base 1. V loses 6 bases at its end and J loses 0 bases; junction bases beyond the gene matches: 3. The library was made by 5' RACE. Data came from an Illumina HiSeq 2500. A second PCR of roughly 7 to 11 cycles was performed with a sample-barcoded 5' primer and a J-beta primer mix. Each TCR beta cDNA molecule received a unique molecular identifier from a template-switch 5' adaptor carrying 12 random nucleotides. At least 2.5 million CDR3-containing paired-end reads were obtained from each sample. First-strand cDNA was synthesized from all RNA with the Mint cDNA synthesis kit, primed by a TRBC-specific oligonucleotide. After uracil-DNA glycosylase treatment, a first 18-cycle PCR used universal primers M1SS and BC2_uni_R on all cDNA. Concerning the study's data processing: For normalization, 1 million high-quality reads were randomly selected from each sample, with every read carrying a distinct molecular identifier. Reads sharing molecular identifiers were discarded rather than binned into consensus sequences. MiTCR, with a Q25 quality threshold and the strictest error-elimination algorithm, was used for CDR3 identification, clonotype clustering and error correction. Lower-bound total TCR beta diversity was estimated with a nonparametric unseen species model using Euler transformation. TCRdb reanalyzed the raw reads on its own, using fastp at Q25 for trimming and MiXCR for clone calling, and kept in-frame beta chains. Here each entry gathers all rows of one CDR3 protein and keeps the most common genes and DNA. In this record, the V and J calls reflect TCRdb's handling and not the investigators' own analysis. This sample lists about 730,000 distinct CDR3 sequences; around 46% were detected once. Jointly, the top ten make up 20% to 25% of the sample.

Of note for this clonotype: Its antigen remains unidentified. No much larger clone is present one base from it, and per-base qualities are unavailable.

Systemically healthy Caucasian individuals from Russia, 35 to 50 in total and aged roughly 6 to 90 years, were included as donors. Around 9.7 milliliters of peripheral blood were collected from each donor into EDTA-treated Vacutainer tubes. Ficoll-Paque density-gradient centrifugation was used to isolate PBMCs, with at least 7 million per sample. Trizol reagent was used to extract total RNA from PBMCs, with at least 5.5 micrograms per sample. The percentages of naive CD45RAhigh/CD27high T cells were determined by flow cytometry on a PBMC aliquot from every donor. This TCR derives from a woman aged 55-70 years in good health. The chain is assembled from TRBV29-1 and TRBJ1-2; 11 of the junction bases match TRBD1. Sequencing was performed on blood. Here is the DNA: TGCAGCGTCGGGACAGGGGGAGCTAACTATGGCTACACCTTC. It is translated as CSVGTGGANYGYTF.